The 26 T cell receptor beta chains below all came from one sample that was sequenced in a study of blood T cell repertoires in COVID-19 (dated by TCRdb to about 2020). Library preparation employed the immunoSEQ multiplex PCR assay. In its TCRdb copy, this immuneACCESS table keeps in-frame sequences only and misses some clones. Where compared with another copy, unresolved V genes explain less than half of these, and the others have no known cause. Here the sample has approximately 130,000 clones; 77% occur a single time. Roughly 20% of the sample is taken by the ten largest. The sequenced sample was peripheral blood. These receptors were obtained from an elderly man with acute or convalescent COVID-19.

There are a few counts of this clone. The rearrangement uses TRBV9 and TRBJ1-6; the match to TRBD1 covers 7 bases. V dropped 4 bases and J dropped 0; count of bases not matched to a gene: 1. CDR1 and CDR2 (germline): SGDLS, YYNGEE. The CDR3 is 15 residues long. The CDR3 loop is CASSPGGSYNSPLHF. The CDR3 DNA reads TGTGCCAGCAGCCCAGGGGGCTCCTATAATTCACCCCTCCACTTT.

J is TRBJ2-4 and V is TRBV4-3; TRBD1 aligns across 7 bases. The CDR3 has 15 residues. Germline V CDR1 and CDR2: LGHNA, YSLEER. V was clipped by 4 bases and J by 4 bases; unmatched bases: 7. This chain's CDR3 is CASSPTRDRKNIQYF. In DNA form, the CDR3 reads TGCGCCAGCAGCCCCACGAGGGACAGAAAAAACATTCAGTACTTC.

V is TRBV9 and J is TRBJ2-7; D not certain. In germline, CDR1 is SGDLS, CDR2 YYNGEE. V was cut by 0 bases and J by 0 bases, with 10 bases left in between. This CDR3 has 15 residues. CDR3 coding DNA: TGTGCCAGCAGCGTAGCCGGCGGTTCCTCCTACGAGCAGTACTTC. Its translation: CASSVAGGSSYEQYF.

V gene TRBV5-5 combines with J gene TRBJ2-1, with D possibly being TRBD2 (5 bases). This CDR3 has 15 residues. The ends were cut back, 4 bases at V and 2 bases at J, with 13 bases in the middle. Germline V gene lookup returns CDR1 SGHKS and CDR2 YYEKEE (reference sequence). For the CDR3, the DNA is TGTGCCAGCAGCAAAGACGGGCGGGCCTACAATGAGCAGTTCTTC. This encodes CASSKDGRAYNEQFF. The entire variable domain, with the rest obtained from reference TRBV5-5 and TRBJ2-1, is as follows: DAGVTQSPTHLIKTRGQQVTLRCSPISGHKSVSWYQQVLGQGPQFIFQYYEKEERGRGNFPDRFSARQFPNYSSELNVNALLLGDSALYLCASSKDGRAYNEQFFGPGTRLTVL.

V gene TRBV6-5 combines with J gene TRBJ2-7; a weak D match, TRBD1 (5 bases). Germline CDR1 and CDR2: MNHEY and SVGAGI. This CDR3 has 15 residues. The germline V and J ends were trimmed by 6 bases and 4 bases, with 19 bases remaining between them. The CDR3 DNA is TGTGCCAGCAGGGACCAAGGACATACCTTGTACGAGCAGTACTTC. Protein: CASRDQGHTLYEQYF.

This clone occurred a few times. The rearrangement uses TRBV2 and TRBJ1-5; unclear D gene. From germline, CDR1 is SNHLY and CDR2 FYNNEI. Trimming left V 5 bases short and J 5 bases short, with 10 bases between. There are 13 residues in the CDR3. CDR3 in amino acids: CASSTWSHQPQHF. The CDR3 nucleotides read TGTGCCAGCAGTACATGGTCGCATCAGCCCCAGCATTTT.

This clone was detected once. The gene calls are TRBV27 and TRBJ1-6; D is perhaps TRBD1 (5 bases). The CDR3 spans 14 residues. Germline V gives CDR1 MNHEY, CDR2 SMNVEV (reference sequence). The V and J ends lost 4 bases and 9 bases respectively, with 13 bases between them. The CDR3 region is CASSWRDGRSPLHF. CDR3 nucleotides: TGTGCCAGCAGTTGGCGGGACGGTCGTTCACCCCTCCACTTT.

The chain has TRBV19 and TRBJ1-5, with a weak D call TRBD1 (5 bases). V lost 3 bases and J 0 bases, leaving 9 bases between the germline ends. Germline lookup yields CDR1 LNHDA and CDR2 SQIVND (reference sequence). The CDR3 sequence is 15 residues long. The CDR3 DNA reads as TGTGCCAGTAGTATTCAGGGCTATAGCAATCAGCCCCAGCATTTT. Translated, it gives CASSIQGYSNQPQHF.

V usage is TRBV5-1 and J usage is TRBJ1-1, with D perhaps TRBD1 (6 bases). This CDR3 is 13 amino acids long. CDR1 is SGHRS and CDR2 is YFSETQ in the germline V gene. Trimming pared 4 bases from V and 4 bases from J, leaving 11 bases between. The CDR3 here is CASSQGQITEAFF. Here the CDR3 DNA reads TGCGCCAGCAGCCAGGGACAAATCACTGAAGCTTTCTTT.

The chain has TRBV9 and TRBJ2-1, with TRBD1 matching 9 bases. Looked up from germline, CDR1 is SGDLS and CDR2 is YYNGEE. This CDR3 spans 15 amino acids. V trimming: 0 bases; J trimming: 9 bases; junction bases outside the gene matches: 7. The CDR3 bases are TGTGCCAGCAGCGTAGAGGGACAGGGTAGCGGTGAGCAGTTCTTC. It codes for CASSVEGQGSGEQFF.

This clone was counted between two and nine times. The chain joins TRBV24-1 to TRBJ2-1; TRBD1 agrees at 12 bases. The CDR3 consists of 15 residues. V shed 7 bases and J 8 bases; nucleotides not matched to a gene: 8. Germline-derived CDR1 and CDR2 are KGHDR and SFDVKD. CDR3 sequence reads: CATSKGTGGADEQFF. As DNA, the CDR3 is TGTGCCACCAGCAAGGGGACAGGGGGCGCGGATGAGCAGTTCTTC.

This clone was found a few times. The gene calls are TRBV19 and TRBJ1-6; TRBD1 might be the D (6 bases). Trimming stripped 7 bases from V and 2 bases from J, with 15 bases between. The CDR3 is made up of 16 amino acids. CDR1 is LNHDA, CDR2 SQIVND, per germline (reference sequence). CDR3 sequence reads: CASTPGGAAYNSPLHF. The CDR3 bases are TGTGCCAGTACTCCGGGGGGCGCCGCCTATAATTCACCCCTCCACTTT.

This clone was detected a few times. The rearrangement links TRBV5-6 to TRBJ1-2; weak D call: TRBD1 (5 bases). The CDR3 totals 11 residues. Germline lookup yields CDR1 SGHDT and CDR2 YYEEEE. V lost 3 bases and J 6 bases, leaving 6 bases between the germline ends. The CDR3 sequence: CASSSGDGYTF. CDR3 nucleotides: TGTGCCAGCAGCTCGGGGGATGGCTACACCTTC. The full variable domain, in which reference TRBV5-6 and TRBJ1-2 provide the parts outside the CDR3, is DAGVTQSPTHLIKTRGQQVTLRCSPKSGHDTVSWYQQALGQGPQFIFQYYEEEERQRGNFPDRFSGHQFPNYSSELNVNALLLGDSALYLCASSSGDGYTFGSGTRLTVV.

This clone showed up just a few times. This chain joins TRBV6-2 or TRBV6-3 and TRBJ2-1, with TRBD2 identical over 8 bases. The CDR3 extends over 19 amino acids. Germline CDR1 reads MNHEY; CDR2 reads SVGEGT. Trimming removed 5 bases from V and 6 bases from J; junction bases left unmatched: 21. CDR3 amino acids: CASSPRRVAPGRESNEQFF. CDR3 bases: TGTGCCAGCAGTCCCCGCCGTGTAGCCCCCGGGAGGGAAAGCAATGAGCAGTTCTTC.

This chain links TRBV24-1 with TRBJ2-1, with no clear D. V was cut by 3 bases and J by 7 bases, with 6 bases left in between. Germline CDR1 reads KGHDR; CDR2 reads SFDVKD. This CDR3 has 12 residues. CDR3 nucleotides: TGTGCCACCAGTGATCGTTTAAATGAGCAGTTCTTC. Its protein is CATSDRLNEQFF.

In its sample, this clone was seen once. The CDR3 DNA is TGTGCCTGGAGTTACCGGGACAGGGTTCATAATGAGCAGTTCTTC. It translates to CAWSYRDRVHNEQFF. V gene TRBV30 combines with J gene TRBJ2-1; 9 bases agree with TRBD1. V lost 2 bases to trimming and J lost 7 bases; unmatched junction nucleotides: 9. This CDR3 is 15 amino acids long. Germline CDR1 reads GTSNPN; CDR2 reads SVGIG (reference sequence).

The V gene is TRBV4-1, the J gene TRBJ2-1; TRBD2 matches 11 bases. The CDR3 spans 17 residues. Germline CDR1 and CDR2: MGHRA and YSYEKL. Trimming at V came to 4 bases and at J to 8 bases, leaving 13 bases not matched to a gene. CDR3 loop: CASSLYTVAGGNHEQFF. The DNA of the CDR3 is TGCGCCAGCAGCCTCTACACAGTAGCGGGGGGGAATCATGAGCAGTTCTTC.

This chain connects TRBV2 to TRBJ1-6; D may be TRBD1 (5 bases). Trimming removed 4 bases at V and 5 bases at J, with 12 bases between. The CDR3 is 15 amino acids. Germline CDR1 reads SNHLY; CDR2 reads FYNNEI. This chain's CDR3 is CASSGGGADNSPLHF. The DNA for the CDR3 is TGTGCCAGCAGTGGTGGAGGGGCGGATAATTCACCCCTCCACTTT.

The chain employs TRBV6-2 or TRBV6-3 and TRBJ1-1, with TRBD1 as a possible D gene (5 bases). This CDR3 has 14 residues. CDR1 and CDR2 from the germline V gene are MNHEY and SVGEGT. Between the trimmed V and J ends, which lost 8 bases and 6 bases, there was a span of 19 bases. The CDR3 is CASGPYGGLAEAFF. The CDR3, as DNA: TGTGCCAGCGGCCCCTACGGGGGTCTAGCTGAAGCTTTCTTT.

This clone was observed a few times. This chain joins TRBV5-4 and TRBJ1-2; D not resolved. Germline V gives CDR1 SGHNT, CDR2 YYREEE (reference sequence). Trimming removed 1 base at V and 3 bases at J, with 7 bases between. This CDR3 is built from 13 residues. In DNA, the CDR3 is TGTGCCAGCAGCTTGAGATCGGACTATGGCTACACCTTC. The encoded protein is CASSLRSDYGYTF.

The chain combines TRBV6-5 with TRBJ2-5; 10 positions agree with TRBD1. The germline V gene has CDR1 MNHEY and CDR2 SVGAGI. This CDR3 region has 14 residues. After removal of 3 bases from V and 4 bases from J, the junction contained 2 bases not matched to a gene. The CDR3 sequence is CASSYRQGAETQYF. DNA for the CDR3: TGTGCCAGCAGTTATAGACAGGGGGCAGAGACCCAGTACTTC.

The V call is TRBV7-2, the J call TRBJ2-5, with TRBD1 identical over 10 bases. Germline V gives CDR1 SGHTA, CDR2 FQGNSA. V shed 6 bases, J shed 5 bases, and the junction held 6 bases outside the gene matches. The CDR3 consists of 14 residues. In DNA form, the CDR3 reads TGTGCCAGCAGACCCGGGACAGGGGAGGAGACCCAGTACTTC. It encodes CASRPGTGEETQYF.

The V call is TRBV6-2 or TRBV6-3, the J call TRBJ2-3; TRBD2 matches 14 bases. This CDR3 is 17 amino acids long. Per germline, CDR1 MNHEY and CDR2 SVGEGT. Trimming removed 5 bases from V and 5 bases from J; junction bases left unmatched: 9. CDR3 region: CASSGSTSGGAKDTQYF. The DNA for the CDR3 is TGTGCCAGCAGTGGATCGACTAGCGGGGGGGCCAAAGATACGCAGTATTTT.

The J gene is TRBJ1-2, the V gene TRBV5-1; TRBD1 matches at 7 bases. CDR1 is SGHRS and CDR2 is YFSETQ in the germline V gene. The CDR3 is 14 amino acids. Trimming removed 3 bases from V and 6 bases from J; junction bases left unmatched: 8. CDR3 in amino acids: CASSSSGGSNGYTF. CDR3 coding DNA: TGCGCCAGCAGCTCCTCAGGGGGGAGCAATGGCTACACCTTC.

The CDR3 loop reads CASSAGTLPYNEQFF. The CDR3 DNA reads as TGTGCCAGCTCAGCCGGGACATTACCCTACAATGAGCAGTTCTTC. The gene calls are TRBV18 and TRBJ2-1; the D gene is possibly TRBD1 (6 bases). Germline values: CDR1 KGHSH, CDR2 LQKENI. CDR3 length equals 15 residues. V lost 5 bases to trimming and J lost 2 bases, with 13 bases between them.

The CDR3 loop is CAISDGIGGSTDTQYF. The CDR3 bases are TGTGCCATCAGTGACGGAATCGGGGGAAGCACAGATACGCAGTATTTT. J is TRBJ2-3 and V is TRBV10-3, with a weak D call TRBD2 (6 bases). Between the trimmed V and J ends, which lost 3 bases and 0 bases, there was a span of 13 bases. This CDR3 is built from 16 residues. Germline V lookup: CDR1 ENHRY, CDR2 SYGVKD.